This T cell receptor (beta chain) emerged from a study of monozygotic twins with inflammatory bowel disease. cDNA was produced in eight separate reactions per sample. UMIs incorporating a 6-nucleotide sample barcode were appended by means of template switching. One entry per CDR3 protein, without DNA, is what TCRdb gives after re-calling the 5' RACE reads. The record lists hundreds of thousands of distinct CDR3 sequences, of which the ten most abundant hold approximately 5.4%. The CDR3 runs to 15 residues. The V gene's germline CDR1 is SEHNR and CDR2 FQNEAQ (reference sequence). Whole-blood RNA isolation (total RNA) proceeded without T cell sorting.

The sequenced sample consisted of blood. This chain joins TRBV7-9 and TRBJ2-2; TCRdb calls TRBD2, which cannot be checked without DNA. The TCR sequence derives from a human donor with ulcerative colitis or Crohn's disease, or a healthy co-twin of an affected twin (not recorded which). This CDR3 is CAPAPPGLARGELFF.